Listed below are T cell receptor beta chains from one sample, sequenced in a study of STAT5B mutations in CD4+ large granular lymphocyte leukemia. Clones were read by immunoSEQ multiplex PCR, and TCRdb kept only the in-frame ones, dropping some. The sample holds more than 30,000 clones; approximately 88% are singletons and the top ten take about 0.41%. Sequencing was carried out using CD4+ T cells from blood buffy coats. The receptor source for this set is a human donor in good health. The CDR3 runs from the conserved cysteine through the conserved F or W. The order of the fields is V gene, J gene, CDR3 protein.

v_gene: TRBV6-1; j_gene: TRBJ1-4; CDR3aa: CASSEIVGTRKLFF
v_gene: TRBV6-5; j_gene: TRBJ2-3; CDR3aa: CASSFGTSLTDTQYF
v_gene: TRBV28; j_gene: TRBJ1-1; CDR3aa: CASIRQGAENTEAFF
v_gene: TRBV6-6; j_gene: TRBJ1-4; CDR3aa: CASSYSPEEKLFF
v_gene: TRBV28; j_gene: TRBJ2-5; CDR3aa: CASSSGQGAETQYF
v_gene: TRBV28; j_gene: TRBJ2-7; CDR3aa: CASTPSYEQYF
v_gene: TRBV5-4; j_gene: TRBJ1-4; CDR3aa: CASSARTPSGEKLFF
v_gene: TRBV30; j_gene: TRBJ1-1; CDR3aa: CAWMSENTEAFF
v_gene: TRBV7-7; j_gene: TRBJ2-5; CDR3aa: CASSLQGQGGLETQYF
v_gene: TRBV30; j_gene: TRBJ2-5; CDR3aa: CAWSLVKETQYF
v_gene: TRBV6-5; j_gene: TRBJ2-3; CDR3aa: CASSPGRPTDTQYF
v_gene: TRBV6-1; j_gene: TRBJ2-1; CDR3aa: CASSDPAQGEFF
v_gene: TRBV7-8; j_gene: TRBJ2-5; CDR3aa: CASSVLAGGRETQYF
v_gene: TRBV28; j_gene: TRBJ2-1; CDR3aa: CAVGGASGSYNEQFF
v_gene: TRBV28; j_gene: TRBJ2-5; CDR3aa: CASSTPGTLKTQYF
v_gene: TRBV5-1; j_gene: TRBJ1-1; CDR3aa: CASSPRQGTNTEAFF
v_gene: TRBV28; j_gene: TRBJ2-3; CDR3aa: CASSLYGTWYTQYF
v_gene: TRBV5-1; j_gene: TRBJ2-3; CDR3aa: CASSFTGTSSADTQYF
v_gene: TRBV7-9; j_gene: TRBJ2-2; CDR3aa: CASSLNPRESAGELFF
v_gene: TRBV29-1; j_gene: TRBJ2-7; CDR3aa: CSVVGTNEQYF
v_gene: TRBV30; j_gene: TRBJ2-1; CDR3aa: CAWSLGGAEQFF
v_gene: TRBV14; j_gene: TRBJ2-2; CDR3aa: CASSQNRVSNTGELFF
v_gene: TRBV28; j_gene: TRBJ2-1; CDR3aa: CASSLTSPNEQFF
v_gene: TRBV5-6; j_gene: TRBJ2-5; CDR3aa: CASSPATEAWETQYF
v_gene: TRBV20-1; j_gene: TRBJ1-4; CDR3aa: CSARDNEKLFF
v_gene: TRBV2; j_gene: TRBJ2-2; CDR3aa: CASVREGGVYTGELFF
v_gene: TRBV15; j_gene: TRBJ2-1; CDR3aa: CATSRSAGDNEQFF
v_gene: TRBV2; j_gene: TRBJ2-5; CDR3aa: CASSERQEHAGETQYF
v_gene: TRBV10-1; j_gene: TRBJ2-7; CDR3aa: CASSKGLAGAYEQYF
v_gene: TRBV12-5; j_gene: TRBJ2-7; CDR3aa: CASGMGTPSYEQYF
v_gene: TRBV19; j_gene: TRBJ2-3; CDR3aa: CASRPTSTDTQYF
v_gene: TRBV5-1; j_gene: TRBJ2-7; CDR3aa: CASSLLGQGRNEQYF
v_gene: TRBV5-4; j_gene: TRBJ1-2; CDR3aa: CASSPDRGPANYGYTF
v_gene: TRBV14; j_gene: TRBJ2-7; CDR3aa: CASSRGVEATYEQYF